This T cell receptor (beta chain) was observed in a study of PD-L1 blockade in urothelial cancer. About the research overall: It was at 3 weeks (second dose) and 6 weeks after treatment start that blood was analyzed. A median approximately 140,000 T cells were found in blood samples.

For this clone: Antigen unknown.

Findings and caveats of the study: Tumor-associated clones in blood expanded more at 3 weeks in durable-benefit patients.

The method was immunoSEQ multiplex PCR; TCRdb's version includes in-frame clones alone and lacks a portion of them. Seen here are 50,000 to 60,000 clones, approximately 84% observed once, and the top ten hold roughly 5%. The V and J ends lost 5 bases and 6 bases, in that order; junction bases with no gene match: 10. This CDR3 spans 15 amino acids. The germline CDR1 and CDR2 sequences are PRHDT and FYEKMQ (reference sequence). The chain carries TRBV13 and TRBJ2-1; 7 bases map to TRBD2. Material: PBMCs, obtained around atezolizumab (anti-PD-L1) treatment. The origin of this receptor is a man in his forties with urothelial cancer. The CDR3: CASSRRASGINEQFF. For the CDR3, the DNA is TGTGCCAGCAGCCGTCGGGCTAGCGGTATCAATGAGCAGTTCTTC.